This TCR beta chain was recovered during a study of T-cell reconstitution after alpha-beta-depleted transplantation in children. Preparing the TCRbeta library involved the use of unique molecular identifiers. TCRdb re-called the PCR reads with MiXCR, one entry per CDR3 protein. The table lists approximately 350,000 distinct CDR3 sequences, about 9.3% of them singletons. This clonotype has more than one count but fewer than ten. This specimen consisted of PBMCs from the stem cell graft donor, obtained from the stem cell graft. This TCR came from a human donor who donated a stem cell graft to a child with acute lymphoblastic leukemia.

CDR3 sequence: CAWSVRRTGTYEQYF. The CDR3 DNA is TGTGCCTGGAGTGTACGGAGGACAGGGACCTACGAGCAGTACTTC. The genes are TRBV30 and TRBJ2-7; the match to TRBD1 covers 8 bases. From germline, CDR1 is GTSNPN and CDR2 SVGIG (reference sequence). This CDR3 comprises 15 residues. Germline trimming cut 0 bases from V and 2 bases from J; bases unmatched to any gene: 6.